This record concerns one T cell receptor beta chain sequence. Its antigen is unidentified. The authors made TCR beta libraries by quantitative 5'-RACE with molecular barcodes. TCRdb re-called the 5' RACE reads through MiXCR, storing one row per CDR3 protein. The sample has about 240,000 distinct CDR3 sequences, about 10% seen once. From germline, CDR1 is MNHEY and CDR2 SMNVEV (reference sequence). This CDR3 comprises 13 residues. The ends were cut back, 4 bases at V and 1 base at J, with 8 bases in the middle. The data belong to a study of CD8 T cells in ankylosing spondylitis. Study findings and constraints: The study looked at matched synovial fluid samples from ankylosing spondylitis patients. Disease-linked clones were reported to be significantly enriched there.

The TCR sequence derives from a male donor with ankylosing spondylitis or in good health (not recorded which). The material sequenced was blood, either unsorted or a sorted T cell fraction (not recorded which). The chain carries TRBV27 and TRBJ2-7; no clear D. CDR3 nucleotides: TGTGCCAGCAGTTCCACATATTCCTACGAGCAGTACTTC. It yields the protein CASSSTYSYEQYF.